This T cell receptor beta chain appears in the sequencing data of a study of T-cell reconstitution after alpha-beta-depleted transplantation in children. General study results and limits: After transplant, at about two months, alpha-beta T cells were reportedly derived from several hundred expanded graft clones. T-cell counts and diversity were attributed mostly to newly produced T cells one year after transplant. Recipient T cells and thymic progenitors that survived gave rise to the high TCRbeta diversity observed at day 60 in some patients.

Using unique molecular identifiers, the investigators prepared the TCRbeta library. TCRdb reprocessed the PCR reads with MiXCR, giving one entry per CDR3 protein. The table includes some 550,000 distinct CDR3 sequences, about 21% detected once. Germline V lookup: CDR1 KGHSH, CDR2 LQKENI. Trimming cost V 5 bases and J 8 bases; bases outside gene matches: 12. The length of the CDR3 is 16 residues. This clonotype came up once. Its antigen is unidentified. The chain is built from TRBV18 and TRBJ2-1, with 10 positions matching TRBD1. The source material was PBMCs, mostly from graft donor cells, sampled 360 days after TCRalphabeta/CD19-depleted stem cell transplant. This TCR was sampled from a boy under two years old who had a stem cell transplant for acute myeloid leukemia, so the T cells may come from the graft donor. The CDR3 coding sequence is TGTGCCAGCTCAAGACTGACAGGGGGCAAGGGGGATGAGCAGTTCTTC. Protein product: CASSRLTGGKGDEQFF.